This T cell receptor beta chain was captured by sequencing in a study of T cell responses to AZD1222 COVID-19 vaccine. Findings of the study overall: A reported finding is that nearly half of spike-specific TCRs target unmutated variant regions.

Germline V CDR1 and CDR2: SGHNT, YENEEA. The CDR3 is 14 amino acids. V lost 3 bases, J lost 4 bases, and 0 bases stayed unmatched. With respect to this clone: Its antigen is unknown.

TCRdb's copy holds only in-frame clones and misses some; the assay was immunoSEQ multiplex PCR. The repertoire consists of roughly 170,000 clones, with about nine tenths occurring once and the leading ten covering 2.6%. Here the sequenced sample was peripheral blood, taken on day 0 of AZD1222 vaccination. The sequence came from an adult in good health. V gene TRBV11-3 combines with J gene TRBJ2-1; 10 bases map to TRBD1. DNA of the CDR3: TGTGCCAGCAGCTTGGGACAGGGGTACAATGAGCAGTTCTTC. As protein: CASSLGQGYNEQFF.